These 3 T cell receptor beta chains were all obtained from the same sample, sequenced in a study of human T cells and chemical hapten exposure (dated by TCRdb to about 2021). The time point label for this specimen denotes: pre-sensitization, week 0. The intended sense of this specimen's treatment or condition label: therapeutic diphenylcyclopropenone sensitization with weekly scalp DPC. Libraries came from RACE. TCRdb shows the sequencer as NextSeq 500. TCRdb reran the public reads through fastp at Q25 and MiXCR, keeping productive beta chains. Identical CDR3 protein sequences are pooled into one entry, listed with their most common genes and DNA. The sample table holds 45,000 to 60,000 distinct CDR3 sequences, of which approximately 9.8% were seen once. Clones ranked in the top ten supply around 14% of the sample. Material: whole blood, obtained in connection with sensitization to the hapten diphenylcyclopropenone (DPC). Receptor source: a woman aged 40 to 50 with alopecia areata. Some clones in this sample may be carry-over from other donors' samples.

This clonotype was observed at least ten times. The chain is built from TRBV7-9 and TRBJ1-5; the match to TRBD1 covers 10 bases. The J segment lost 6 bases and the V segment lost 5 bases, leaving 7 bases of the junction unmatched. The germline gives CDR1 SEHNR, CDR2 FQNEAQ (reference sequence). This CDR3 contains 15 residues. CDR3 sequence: CASSAGTGAFQPQHF. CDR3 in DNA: TGTGCCAGCAGCGCCGGGACAGGGGCTTTTCAGCCCCAGCATTTT.

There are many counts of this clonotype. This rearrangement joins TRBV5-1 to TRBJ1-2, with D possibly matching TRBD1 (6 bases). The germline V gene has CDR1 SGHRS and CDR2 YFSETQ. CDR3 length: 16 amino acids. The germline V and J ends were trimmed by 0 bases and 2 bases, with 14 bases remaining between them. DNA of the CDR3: TGCGCCAGCAGCTTGGCCAGTTTGGACAGAAACTATGGCTACACCTTC. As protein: CASSLASLDRNYGYTF.

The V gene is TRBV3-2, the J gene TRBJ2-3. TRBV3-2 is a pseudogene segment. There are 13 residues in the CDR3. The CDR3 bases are TGTGCCAGCAGCTTCTTCTGGGGAGATACGCAGTATTTT. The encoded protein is CASSFFWGDTQYF.